This T cell receptor beta chain comes out of a study of blood T cell repertoires in COVID-19. Per the original data handling: Estimates of nucleated cell counts were drawn from the amplification of reference gene primers. Clones were sequenced by immunoSEQ multiplex PCR, and TCRdb holds only the in-frame ones, with some missing. V, J and clone size were drawn from that table, and D and trimming were deduced from the DNA. The sample lists more than 55,000 clones; 70% to 90% were seen once. From germline, CDR1 is PRHDT and CDR2 FYEKMQ (reference sequence). The CDR3 runs 15 residues. The germline V and J ends were trimmed by 0 bases and 7 bases, with 13 bases remaining between them.

Source material: peripheral blood. V usage is TRBV13 and J usage is TRBJ2-1; no clear D gene. This TCR came from a woman aged 70 to 79 with acute or convalescent COVID-19. In nucleotides, the CDR3 is TGTGCCAGCAGCTTAGGCGGTTCCCAGAGGAATGAGCAGTTCTTC. Amino acids: CASSLGGSQRNEQFF. The entire variable domain, with the rest obtained from reference TRBV13 and TRBJ2-1, is as follows: AAGVIQSPRHLIKEKRETATLKCYPIPRHDTVYWYQQGPGQDPQFLISFYEKMQSDKGSIPDRFSAQQFSDYHSELNMSSLELGDSALYFCASSLGGSQRNEQFFGPGTRLTVL.